The present T cell receptor beta chain was sequenced within a study of OX40 agonist ivuxolimab in advanced cancers. Study overall: Earlier treatment with anti-PD-1, anti-PD-L1 or anti-CTLA-4 was permitted, and about 40% had received some. Partial responses, seen in three patients, involved one hepatocellular carcinoma and two cutaneous melanomas.

The repertoire was sequenced with immunoSEQ multiplex PCR; TCRdb's copy has only in-frame clones and lacks some. The repertoire holds approximately 70,000 clones, with approximately 90% as singletons. Patients were excluded for autoimmune disease history or systemic immunosuppression. Germline assignment: CDR1 SGHDT and CDR2 YYEEEE. Trimming removed 0 bases from V and 4 bases from J, with 8 bases in between. CDR3 size: 15 residues. About this clone: Its antigen is unknown.

Study-wide results and limits: Among T cells, CD8+ cells averaged more expanded clones than CD4+ cells.

The genes are TRBV5-6 and TRBJ2-6, with D possibly being TRBD1 (6 bases). The TCR sequence derives from an adult with an advanced solid tumor such as melanoma, head and neck, liver or kidney cancer. Sequencing was performed on CD4+ or CD8+ T cells sorted from blood, taken in a trial of the OX40 agonist ivuxolimab. The CDR3 sequence: CASSLEGTGANVLTF. The CDR3 DNA reads TGTGCCAGCAGCTTGGAAGGGACAGGGGCCAACGTCCTGACTTTC.